This T cell receptor beta chain was profiled in a study of T cell responses to AZD1222 COVID-19 vaccine. The method was immunoSEQ multiplex PCR; TCRdb's version includes in-frame clones alone and lacks a portion of them. The table lists some 140,000 clones, about 85% of them singletons, with around 3.1% in the top ten. Study findings and constraints: Targets within unmutated variant regions were reportedly found for nearly half of spike-specific TCRs. Across the whole spike, CD4 TCRs peaked at regions 160-218 and 743-854. A rise in Spike-specific TCR breadth and depth followed two AZD1222 doses.

A remark on this clone: Its specificity is not known.

The V end lost 6 bases, the J end lost 11 bases, and 15 bases lay between the germline ends. The CDR3 has 13 amino acids. Germline-derived CDR1 and CDR2 are SGHDT and YYEEEE. Source: peripheral blood, taken on day 0 of AZD1222 vaccination. The chain is built from TRBV5-6 and TRBJ1-6; D might be TRBD1 (6 bases). The sequence derives from an adult in good health. The DNA for the CDR3 is TGTGCCAGCAAACTAGGACAGCTAACACCCCTCCACTTT. It specifies CASKLGQLTPLHF.